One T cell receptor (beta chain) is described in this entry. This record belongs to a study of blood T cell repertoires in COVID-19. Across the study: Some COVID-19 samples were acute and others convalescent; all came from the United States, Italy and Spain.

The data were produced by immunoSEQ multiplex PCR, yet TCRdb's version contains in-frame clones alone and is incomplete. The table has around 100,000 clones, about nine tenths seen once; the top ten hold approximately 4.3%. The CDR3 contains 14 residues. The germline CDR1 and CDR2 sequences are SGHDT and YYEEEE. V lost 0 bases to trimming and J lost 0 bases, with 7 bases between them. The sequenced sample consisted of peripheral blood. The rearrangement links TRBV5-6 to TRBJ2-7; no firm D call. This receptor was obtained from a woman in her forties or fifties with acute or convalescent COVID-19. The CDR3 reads CASSLEHVSYEQYF. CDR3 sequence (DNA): TGTGCCAGCAGCTTGGAGCACGTCTCCTACGAGCAGTACTTC. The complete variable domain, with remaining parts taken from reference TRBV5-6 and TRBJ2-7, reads DAGVTQSPTHLIKTRGQQVTLRCSPKSGHDTVSWYQQALGQGPQFIFQYYEEEERQRGNFPDRFSGHQFPNYSSELNVNALLLGDSALYLCASSLEHVSYEQYFGPGTRLTVT.